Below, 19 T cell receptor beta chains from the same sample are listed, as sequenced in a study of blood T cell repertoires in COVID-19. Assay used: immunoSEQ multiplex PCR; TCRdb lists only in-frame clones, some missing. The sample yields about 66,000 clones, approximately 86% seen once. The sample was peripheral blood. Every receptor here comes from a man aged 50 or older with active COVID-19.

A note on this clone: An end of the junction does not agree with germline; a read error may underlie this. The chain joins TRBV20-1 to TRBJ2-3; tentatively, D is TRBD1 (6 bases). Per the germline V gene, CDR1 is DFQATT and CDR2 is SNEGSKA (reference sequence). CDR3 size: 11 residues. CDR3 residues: CSARRKTGLDF. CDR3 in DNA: TGCAGTGCTAGAAGAAAAACAGGGCTGGATTTT.

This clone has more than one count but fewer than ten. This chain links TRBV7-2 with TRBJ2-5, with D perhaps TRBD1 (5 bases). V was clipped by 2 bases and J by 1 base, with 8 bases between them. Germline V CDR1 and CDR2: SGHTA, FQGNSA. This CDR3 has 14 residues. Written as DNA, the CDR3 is TGTGCCAGCAGCTTATCGCAGGGCCAAGAGACCCAGTACTTC. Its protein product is CASSLSQGQETQYF.

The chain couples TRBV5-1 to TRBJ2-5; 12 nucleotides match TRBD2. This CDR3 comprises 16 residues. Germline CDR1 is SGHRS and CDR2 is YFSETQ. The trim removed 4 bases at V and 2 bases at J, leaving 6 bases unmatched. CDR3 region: CASSPRLAGDQETQYF. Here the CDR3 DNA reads TGCGCCAGCAGCCCTCGACTAGCGGGAGATCAAGAGACCCAGTACTTC.

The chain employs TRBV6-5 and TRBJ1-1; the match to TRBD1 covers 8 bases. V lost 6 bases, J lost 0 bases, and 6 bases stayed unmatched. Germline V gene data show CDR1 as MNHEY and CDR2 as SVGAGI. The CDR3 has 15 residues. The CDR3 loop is CASRLQGGLNTEAFF. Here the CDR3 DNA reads TGTGCCAGCAGGTTACAGGGGGGATTGAACACTGAAGCTTTCTTT.

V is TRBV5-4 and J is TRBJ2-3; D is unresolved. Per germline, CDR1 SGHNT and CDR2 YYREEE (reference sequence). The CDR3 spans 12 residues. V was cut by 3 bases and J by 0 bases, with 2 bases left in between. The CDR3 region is CASSSSTDTQYF. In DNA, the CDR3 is TGTGCCAGCAGCTCGAGCACAGATACGCAGTATTTT.

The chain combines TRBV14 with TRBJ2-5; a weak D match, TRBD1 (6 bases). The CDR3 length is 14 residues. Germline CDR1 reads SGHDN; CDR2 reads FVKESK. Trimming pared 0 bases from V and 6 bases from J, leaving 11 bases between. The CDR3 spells CASSQDQGTKTQYF. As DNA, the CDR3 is TGTGCCAGCAGCCAAGATCAGGGGACAAAGACCCAGTACTTC.

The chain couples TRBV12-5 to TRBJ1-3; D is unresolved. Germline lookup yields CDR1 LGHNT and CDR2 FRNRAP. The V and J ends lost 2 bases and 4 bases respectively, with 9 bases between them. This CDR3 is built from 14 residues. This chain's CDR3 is CASGLITLGNTIYF. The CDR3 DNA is TGTGCTAGTGGTTTGATCACATTGGGAAACACCATATATTTT.

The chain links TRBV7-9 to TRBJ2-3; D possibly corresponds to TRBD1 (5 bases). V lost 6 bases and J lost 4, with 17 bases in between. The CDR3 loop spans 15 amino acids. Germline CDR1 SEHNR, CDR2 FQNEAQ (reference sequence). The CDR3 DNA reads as TGTGCCAGCAGGGTGGCAGGCTGGGGCGCAGATACGCAGTATTTT. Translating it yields CASRVAGWGADTQYF.

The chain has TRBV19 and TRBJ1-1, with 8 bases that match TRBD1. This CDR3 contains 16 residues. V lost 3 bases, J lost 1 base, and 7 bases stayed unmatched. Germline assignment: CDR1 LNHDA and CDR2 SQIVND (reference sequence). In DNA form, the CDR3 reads TGTGCCAGTAGTATTGGGACAGGTACGTGGAACACTGAAGCTTTCTTT. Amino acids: CASSIGTGTWNTEAFF.

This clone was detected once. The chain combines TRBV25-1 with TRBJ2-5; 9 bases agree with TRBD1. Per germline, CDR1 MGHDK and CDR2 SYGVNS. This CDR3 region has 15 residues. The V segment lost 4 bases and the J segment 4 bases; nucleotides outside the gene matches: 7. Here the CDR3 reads CASSGYRGRGETQYF. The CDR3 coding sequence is TGTGCCAGCAGTGGGTACAGGGGGCGCGGAGAGACCCAGTACTTC.

The CDR3 DNA reads TGTGCCAGCAGCTTAGGGGGGGCTGACTACGAGCAGTACGTC. Amino acids: CASSLGGADYEQYV. The chain combines TRBV13 with TRBJ2-7, with D perhaps TRBD1 (6 bases). Trimming pared 0 bases from V and 3 bases from J, leaving 9 bases between. The CDR3 spans 14 residues. The germline gives CDR1 PRHDT, CDR2 FYEKMQ (reference sequence).

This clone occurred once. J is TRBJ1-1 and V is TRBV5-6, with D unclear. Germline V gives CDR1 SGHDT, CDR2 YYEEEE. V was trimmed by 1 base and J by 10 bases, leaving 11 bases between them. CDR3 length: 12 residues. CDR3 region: CASSLQAEGAFF. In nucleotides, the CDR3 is TGTGCCAGCAGCTTGCAGGCGGAGGGAGCTTTCTTT.

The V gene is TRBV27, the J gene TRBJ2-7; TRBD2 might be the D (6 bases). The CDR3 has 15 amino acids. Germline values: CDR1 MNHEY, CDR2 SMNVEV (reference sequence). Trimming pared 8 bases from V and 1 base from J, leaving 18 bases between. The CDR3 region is CASSYNGGESYEQYF. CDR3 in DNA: TGTGCCAGCTCATATAACGGCGGGGAGTCCTACGAGCAGTACTTC.

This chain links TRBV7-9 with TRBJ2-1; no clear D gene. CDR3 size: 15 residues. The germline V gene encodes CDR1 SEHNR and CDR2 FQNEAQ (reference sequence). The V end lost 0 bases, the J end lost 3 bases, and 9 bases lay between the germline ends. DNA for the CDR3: TGTGCCAGCAGCTTAGCAAGCGCAATCTACAATGAGCAGTTCTTC. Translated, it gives CASSLASAIYNEQFF. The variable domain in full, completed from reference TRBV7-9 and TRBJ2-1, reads DTGVSQNPRHKITKRGQNVTFRCDPISEHNRLYWYRQTLGQGPEFLTYFQNEAQLEKSRLLSDRFSAERPKGSFSTLEIQRTEQGDSAMYLCASSLASAIYNEQFFGPGTRLTVL.

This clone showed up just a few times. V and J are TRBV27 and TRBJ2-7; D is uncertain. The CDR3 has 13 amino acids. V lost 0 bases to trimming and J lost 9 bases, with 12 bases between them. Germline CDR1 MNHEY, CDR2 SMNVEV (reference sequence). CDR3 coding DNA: TGTGCCAGCAGTTTATCGCTCCGAGGCAGGCAGTACGTC. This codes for CASSLSLRGRQYV.

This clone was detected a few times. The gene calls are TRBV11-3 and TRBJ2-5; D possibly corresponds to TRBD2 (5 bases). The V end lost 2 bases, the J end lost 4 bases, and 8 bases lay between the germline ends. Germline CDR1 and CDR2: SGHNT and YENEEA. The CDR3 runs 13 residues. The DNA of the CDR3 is TGTGCCAGCAGCTTATCGCGGGCAGAGACCCAGTACTTC. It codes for CASSLSRAETQYF.

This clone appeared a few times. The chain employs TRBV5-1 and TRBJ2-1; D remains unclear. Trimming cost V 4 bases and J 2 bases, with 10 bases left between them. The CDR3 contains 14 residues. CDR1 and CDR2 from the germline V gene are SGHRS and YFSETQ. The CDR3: CASSGQATYNEQFF. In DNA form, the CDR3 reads TGCGCCAGCAGCGGGCAGGCTACCTACAATGAGCAGTTCTTC.

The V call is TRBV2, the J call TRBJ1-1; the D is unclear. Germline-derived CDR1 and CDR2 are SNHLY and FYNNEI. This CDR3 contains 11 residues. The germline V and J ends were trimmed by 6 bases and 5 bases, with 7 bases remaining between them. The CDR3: CASRPVTEAFF. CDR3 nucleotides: TGTGCCAGCAGACCGGTGACTGAAGCTTTCTTT.

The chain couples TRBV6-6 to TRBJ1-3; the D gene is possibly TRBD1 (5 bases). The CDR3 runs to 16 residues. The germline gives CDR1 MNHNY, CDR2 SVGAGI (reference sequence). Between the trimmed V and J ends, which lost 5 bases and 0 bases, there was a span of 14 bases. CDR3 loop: CASSLSPDTSGNTIYF. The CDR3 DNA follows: TGTGCCAGCAGTCTTTCGCCGGACACCTCTGGAAACACCATATATTTT.